Each of the 9 T cell receptor beta chains below was sequenced from the same sample in a study of blood T cell repertoires in COVID-19. TCRdb's table, derived via immunoSEQ multiplex PCR, lists solely in-frame clones and lacks some. The repertoire consists of roughly 290,000 clones, with approximately 89% occurring once and the leading ten covering 12%. Input material: peripheral blood. These receptors were taken from a woman in her sixties with acute or convalescent COVID-19.

This clone occurred a few times. The V and J genes are TRBV6-2 or TRBV6-3 and TRBJ1-2; 7 positions agree with TRBD1. This CDR3 spans 14 amino acids. CDR1 and CDR2 from the germline V gene are MNHEY and SVGEGT. The junction had 7 bases not matched to a gene; V was cut back by 5 bases and J by 4 bases. The CDR3 protein is CASSNRGSVYGYTF. The CDR3 region has the DNA TGTGCCAGCAGTAACAGGGGTTCTGTCTATGGCTACACCTTC.

The V call is TRBV7-2, the J call TRBJ1-1; D might be TRBD1 (5 bases). This CDR3 region has 14 residues. Trimming left V 4 bases short and J 1 base short, with 10 bases between. Germline CDR1 is SGHTA and CDR2 is FQGNSA. CDR3 nucleotide sequence: TGTGCCAGCAGCTCAAGACAGCGGAACACTGAAGCTTTCTTT. This encodes CASSSRQRNTEAFF.

The chain employs TRBV15 and TRBJ2-3, with TRBD2 identical over 10 bases. Trimming at V came to 0 bases and at J to 12 bases, leaving 9 bases not matched to a gene. The CDR3 has 15 residues. Germline values: CDR1 LNHNV, CDR2 YYDKDF (reference sequence). The CDR3 nucleotides read TGTGCCACCAGCAGAGATCCCCCTAGCGGGAGCTATCAGTATTTT. Residues: CATSRDPPSGSYQYF.

V gene TRBV2 combines with J gene TRBJ1-4; 7 bases align to TRBD1. This CDR3 has 16 amino acids. From germline, CDR1 is SNHLY and CDR2 FYNNEI. After removal of 7 bases from V and 0 bases from J, the junction contained 8 bases not matched to a gene. The CDR3 DNA follows: TGTGCCAGCAACCAACAGGGGCCCGCAACTAATGAAAAACTGTTTTTT. It encodes CASNQQGPATNEKLFF.

In its sample, this clone was seen once. The V call is TRBV27, the J call TRBJ2-3; possible D gene TRBD2, 5 bases. V was pared by 2 bases and J by 7 bases, with 19 bases between. This CDR3 is built from 16 residues. The germline CDR1 and CDR2 sequences are MNHEY and SMNVEV (reference sequence). CDR3 coding DNA: TGTGCCAGCAGTTTACTAGCTTCGGTGTTGATAAATACGCAGTATTTT. It codes for CASSLLASVLINTQYF.

V usage is TRBV5-1 and J usage is TRBJ2-3; 9 bases are a match to TRBD1. This CDR3 contains 15 residues. CDR1 and CDR2 from the germline V gene are SGHRS and YFSETQ. Trimming removed 6 bases from V and 5 bases from J; junction bases left unmatched: 10. CDR3 nucleotides: TGCGCCAGCACCCCTGGGGACAGGGAGAGAGATACGCAGTATTTT. As protein: CASTPGDRERDTQYF.

The chain employs TRBV28 and TRBJ1-4; 7 bases are a match to TRBD1. In germline, CDR1 is MDHEN, CDR2 SYDVKM. The CDR3 contains 15 residues. J was trimmed by 6 bases and V by 5 bases; bases with no gene match: 9. The CDR3 region is CASSGRVQGDEKLFF. CDR3 in DNA: TGTGCCAGCAGTGGCAGGGTTCAGGGGGATGAAAAACTGTTTTTT.

The gene calls are TRBV28 and TRBJ1-5; possibly TRBD1 for D (5 bases). V shed 4 bases and J shed 3 bases, with 10 bases lying between them. The CDR3 is made up of 14 amino acids. Germline CDR1 reads MDHEN; CDR2 reads SYDVKM. The CDR3 coding sequence is TGTGCCAGCAGTTCCCAGGGCCTCAATCAGCCCCAGCATTTT. Amino acid sequence: CASSSQGLNQPQHF.

The rearrangement uses TRBV24-1 and TRBJ2-5, with 12 bases lining up with TRBD2. The germline V gene encodes CDR1 KGHDR and CDR2 SFDVKD. V lost 7 bases to trimming and J lost 5 bases; unmatched junction nucleotides: 7. CDR3 length: 15 residues. In nucleotides, the CDR3 is TGTGCCACCAGCAAACTAGCGGGGGGTGTGGAGACCCAGTACTTC. It translates to CATSKLAGGVETQYF.